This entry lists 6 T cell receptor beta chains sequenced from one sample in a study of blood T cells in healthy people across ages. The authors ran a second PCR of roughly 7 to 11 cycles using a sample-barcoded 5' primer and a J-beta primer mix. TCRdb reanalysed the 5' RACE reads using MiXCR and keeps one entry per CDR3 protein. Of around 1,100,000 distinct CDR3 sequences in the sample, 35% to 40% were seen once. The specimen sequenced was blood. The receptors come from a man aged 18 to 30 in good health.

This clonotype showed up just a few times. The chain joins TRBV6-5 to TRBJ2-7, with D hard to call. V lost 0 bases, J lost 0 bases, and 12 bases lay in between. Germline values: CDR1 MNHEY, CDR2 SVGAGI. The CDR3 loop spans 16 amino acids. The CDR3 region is CASSYSWWERSYEQYF. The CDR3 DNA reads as TGTGCCAGCAGTTACTCTTGGTGGGAACGCTCCTACGAGCAGTACTTC.

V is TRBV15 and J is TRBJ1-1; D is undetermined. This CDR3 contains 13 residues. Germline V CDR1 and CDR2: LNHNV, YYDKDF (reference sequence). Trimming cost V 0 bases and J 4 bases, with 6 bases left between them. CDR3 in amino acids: CATSRDPGTEAFF. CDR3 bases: TGTGCCACCAGCAGAGATCCCGGCACTGAAGCTTTCTTT.

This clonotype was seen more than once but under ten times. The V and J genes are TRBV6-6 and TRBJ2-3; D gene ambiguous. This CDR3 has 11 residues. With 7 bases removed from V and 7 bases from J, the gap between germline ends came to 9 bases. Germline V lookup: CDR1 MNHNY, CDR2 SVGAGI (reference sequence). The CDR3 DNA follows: TGTGCCAGCACTTCGGTTAATACGCAGTATTTT. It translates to CASTSVNTQYF.

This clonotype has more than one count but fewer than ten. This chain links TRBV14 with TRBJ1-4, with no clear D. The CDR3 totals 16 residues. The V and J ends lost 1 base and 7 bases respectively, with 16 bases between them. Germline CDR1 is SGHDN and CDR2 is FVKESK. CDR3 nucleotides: TGTGCCAGCAGCCAAGTGGGAGTGGGAAGAGGTGAAAAACTGTTTTTT. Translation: CASSQVGVGRGEKLFF. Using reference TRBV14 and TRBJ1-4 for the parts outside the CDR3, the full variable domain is EAGVTQFPSHSVIEKGQTVTLRCDPISGHDNLYWYRRVMGKEIKFLLHFVKESKQDESGMPNNRFLAERTGGTYSTLKVQPAELEDSGVYFCASSQVGVGRGEKLFFGSGTQLSVL.

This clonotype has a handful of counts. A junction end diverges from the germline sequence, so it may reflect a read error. CDR3 in amino acids: CACSLARAGVAYGYTF. CDR3 bases: TGTGCCTGCAGCCTGGCCCGGGCAGGGGTGGCCTATGGCTACACCTTC. The chain carries TRBV12-3 or TRBV12-4 and TRBJ1-2; D is perhaps TRBD1 (6 bases). The CDR3 totals 16 residues.

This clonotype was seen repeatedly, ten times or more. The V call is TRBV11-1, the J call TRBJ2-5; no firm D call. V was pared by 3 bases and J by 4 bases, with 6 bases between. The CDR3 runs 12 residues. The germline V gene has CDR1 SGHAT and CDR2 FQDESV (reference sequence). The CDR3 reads CASSFQAETQYF. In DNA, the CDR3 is TGTGCCAGCAGCTTCCAGGCAGAGACCCAGTACTTC. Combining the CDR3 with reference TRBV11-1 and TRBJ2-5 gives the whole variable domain EAEVAQSPRYKITEKSQAVAFWCDPISGHATLYWYRQILGQGPELLVQFQDESVVDDSQLPKDRFSAERLKGVDSTLKIQPAELGDSAMYLCASSFQAETQYFGPGTRLLVL.